These T cell receptor beta chains were read from a single sample in a study of blood T cell repertoires in COVID-19. Assay: immunoSEQ multiplex PCR; the TCRdb copy retains only in-frame clones and omits some. The top ten hold about an eighth of the sample, which has 91,000 or so clones, about 82% seen once. The sequencing input was peripheral blood. These receptors were taken from a woman aged 55-75 years in a cohort sampled during active or convalescent COVID-19. Each CDR3 is given with its conserved first and last residue. Fields, in order: V gene, D gene, J gene, clone size, CDR3 protein, CDR3 DNA. D genes are given only for firm matches. The size entry is marked missing in some rows and otherwise reads once, few, many or a size class.

TRBV5-1	TRBD1	TRBJ1-5	NA	CASSRQGLTEPQHF	TGCGCCAGCAGCCGACAGGGTTTAACTGAGCCCCAGCATTTT
TRBV5-1	TRBD1	TRBJ1-3	NA	CASSTGGSGNTIYF	TGCGCCAGTTCTACAGGGGGCTCTGGAAACACCATATATTTT
TRBV28	NA	TRBJ1-1	NA	CASTLAGKPNTEAFF	TGTGCCAGCACCCTGGCCGGGAAGCCGAACACTGAAGCTTTCTTT
TRBV5-5	NA	TRBJ2-7	NA	CASSPTGMREQYF	TGTGCCAGCAGCCCCACCGGGATGCGCGAGCAGTACTTC
TRBV2	NA	TRBJ1-2	NA	CASSEQNLNYGYTF	TGTGCCAGCAGTGAACAGAACCTTAACTATGGCTACACCTTC
TRBV2	TRBD1	TRBJ1-6	few	CASMKATGSASSPLHF	TGTGCCAGCATGAAGGCGACAGGGTCGGCGAGCTCACCCCTCCACTTT
TRBV2	NA	TRBJ2-2	NA	CASSEGATGELFF	TGTGCCAGCAGTGAAGGCGCAACCGGGGAGCTGTTTTTT
TRBV3-1/TRBV3-2	NA	TRBJ1-2	NA	CASSQGSRGYTF	TGTGCCAGCAGCCAGGGCTCGAGAGGCTACACCTTC
TRBV10-3	NA	TRBJ1-1	NA	CAIMSRVDTEAFF	TGTGCCATCATGTCCAGGGTGGACACTGAAGCTTTCTTT
TRBV27	NA	TRBJ1-6	few	CASRPQPSGSPLHF	TGTGCCAGCAGACCACAACCGTCGGGATCACCCCTCCACTTT
TRBV3-1/TRBV3-2	NA	TRBJ2-7	NA	CASSQDWPGYSYEQYF	TGTGCCAGCAGCCAAGATTGGCCAGGGTACTCCTACGAGCAGTACTTC
TRBV3-1/TRBV3-2	NA	TRBJ1-1	NA	CASSQNLGREGTEAFF	TGTGCCAGCAGCCAAAACCTGGGACGGGAGGGGACTGAAGCTTTCTTT
TRBV30	NA	TRBJ2-6	NA	CAWMRGTGANVLTF	TGTGCCTGGATGAGGGGGACCGGGGCCAACGTCCTGACTTTC
TRBV28	TRBD2	TRBJ2-2	once	CASRSSGRPNTGELFF	TGTGCCAGCAGATCTAGCGGGAGGCCGAACACCGGGGAGCTGTTTTTT
TRBV3-1/TRBV3-2	NA	TRBJ2-7	NA	CASSQMSGTLTLSAYEQYF	TGTGCCAGCAGCCAAATGTCCGGGACTCTGACTTTATCGGCCTACGAGCAGTACTTC
TRBV12-2	NA	TRBJ1-4	NA	CASRCHRGTNEKLFF	TGTGCAAGTCGCTGTCACAGGGGAACTAATGAAAAACTGTTTTTT
TRBV7-3	NA	TRBJ2-1	once	CASSSRVSYYNEQFF	TGTGCCAGCAGCTCACGGGTCTCGTACTACAATGAGCAGTTCTTC
TRBV4-1	TRBD2	TRBJ2-1	NA	CASVAGGPGNEQFF	TGCGCCTCCGTAGCGGGAGGGCCGGGGAATGAGCAGTTCTTC
TRBV18	NA	TRBJ2-2	NA	CASSPIATQRAGELFF	TGTGCCAGCTCACCAATAGCAACACAGAGGGCCGGGGAGCTGTTTTTT
TRBV24-1	NA	TRBJ2-3	NA	CATSDLRGPTTDTQYF	TGTGCCACCAGTGATTTGCGGGGTCCGACCACAGATACGCAGTATTTT
TRBV9	TRBD2	TRBJ2-7	NA	CASSVGATSHEQYF	TGTGCCAGCAGCGTAGGAGCGACTAGCCACGAGCAGTACTTC